The text below deals with one T cell receptor (beta chain). Its antigen is unknown. This entry is derived from a study of PD-L1 blockade in urothelial cancer. Whole-study context: There were a median of around 140,000 T cells in blood samples. Study results and limitations: By 3 weeks, tumor-associated blood clones had expanded more in durable-benefit patients.

Assay: immunoSEQ multiplex PCR; the TCRdb copy retains only in-frame clones and omits some. The sample records 83,000 or so clones, over 65% being singletons. With 0 bases removed from V and 1 base from J, the gap between germline ends came to 7 bases. The CDR3 extends over 14 amino acids. Germline V lookup: CDR1 SGHNT, CDR2 YYREEE (reference sequence). Time point: peripheral blood 6 weeks after treatment start. The sequencing used PBMCs, collected around atezolizumab (anti-PD-L1) treatment. The J gene is TRBJ2-5, the V gene TRBV5-4; D is unclear. The clonotype comes from a man between 65 and 85 years old with urothelial cancer. This CDR3 reads CASSLAGFQETQYF. The CDR3 bases are TGTGCCAGCAGCTTGGCCGGTTTCCAAGAGACCCAGTACTTC.